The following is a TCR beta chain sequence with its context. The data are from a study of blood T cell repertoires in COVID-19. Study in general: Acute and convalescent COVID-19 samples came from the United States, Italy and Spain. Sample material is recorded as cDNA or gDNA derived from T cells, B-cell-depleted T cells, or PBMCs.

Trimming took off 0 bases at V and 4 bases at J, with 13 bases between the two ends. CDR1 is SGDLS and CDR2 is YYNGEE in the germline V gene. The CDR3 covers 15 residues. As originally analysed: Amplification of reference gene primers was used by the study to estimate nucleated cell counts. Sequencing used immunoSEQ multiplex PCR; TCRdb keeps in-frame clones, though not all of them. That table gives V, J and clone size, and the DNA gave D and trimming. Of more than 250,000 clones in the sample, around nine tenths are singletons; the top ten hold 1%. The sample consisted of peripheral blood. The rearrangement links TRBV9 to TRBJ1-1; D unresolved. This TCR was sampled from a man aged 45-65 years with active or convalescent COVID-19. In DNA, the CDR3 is TGTGCCAGCAGCGTAGACGATGGGCGATCCACTGAAGCTTTCTTT. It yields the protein CASSVDDGRSTEAFF.